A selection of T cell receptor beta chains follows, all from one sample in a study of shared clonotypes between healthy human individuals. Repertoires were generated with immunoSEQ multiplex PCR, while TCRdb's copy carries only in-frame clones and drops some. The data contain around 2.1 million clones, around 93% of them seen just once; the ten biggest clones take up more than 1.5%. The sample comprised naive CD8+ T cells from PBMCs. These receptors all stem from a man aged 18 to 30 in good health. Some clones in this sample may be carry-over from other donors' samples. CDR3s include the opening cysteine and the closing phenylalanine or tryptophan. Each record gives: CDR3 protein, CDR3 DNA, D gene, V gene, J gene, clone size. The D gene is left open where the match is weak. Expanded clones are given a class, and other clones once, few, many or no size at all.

CDR3aa: CASSLISGGGTDTQYF
CDR3nt: TGTGCCAGCAGCCTTATTAGCGGAGGCGGCACAGATACGCAGTATTTT
d_gene: .
v_gene: TRBV9
j_gene: TRBJ2-3
abundance: .

CDR3aa: CASSQNRAGAPTDTQYF
CDR3nt: TGTGCCAGCAGCCAAAATCGGGCAGGGGCGCCCACAGATACGCAGTATTTT
d_gene: .
v_gene: TRBV4-2
j_gene: TRBJ2-3
abundance: .

CDR3aa: CASTPGQGNTDTQYF
CDR3nt: TGTGCCAGCACCCCTGGACAGGGTAACACAGATACGCAGTATTTT
d_gene: TRBD1
v_gene: TRBV6-5
j_gene: TRBJ2-3
abundance: .

CDR3aa: CASSASSSPSYEQYF
CDR3nt: TGTGCCAGCAGTGCATCCTCGAGTCCATCCTACGAGCAGTACTTC
d_gene: .
v_gene: TRBV6-4
j_gene: TRBJ2-7
abundance: .

CDR3aa: CASKSREGLFVYNEQFF
CDR3nt: TGTGCCAGTAAAAGTCGGGAGGGCCTTTTCGTCTACAATGAGCAGTTCTTC
d_gene: TRBD2
v_gene: TRBV19
j_gene: TRBJ2-1
abundance: .

CDR3aa: CASSPDLTISGANVLTF
CDR3nt: TGTGCCAGCTCACCAGATCTGACAATCTCTGGGGCCAACGTCCTGACTTTC
d_gene: .
v_gene: TRBV18
j_gene: TRBJ2-6
abundance: .

CDR3aa: CASSPGSSGELFF
CDR3nt: TGTGCCAGCAGTCCCGGGTCGTCCGGGGAGCTGTTTTTT
d_gene: .
v_gene: TRBV27
j_gene: TRBJ2-2
abundance: .

CDR3aa: CASSLGGGPNRYGYTF
CDR3nt: TGTGCCAGCAGCTTAGGTGGGGGGCCCAATCGCTATGGCTACACCTTC
d_gene: .
v_gene: TRBV7-9
j_gene: TRBJ1-2
abundance: .

CDR3aa: CASSYRGNFEKLFF
CDR3nt: TGTGCCAGCAGTTACAGAGGAAACTTTGAAAAACTGTTTTTT
d_gene: .
v_gene: TRBV27
j_gene: TRBJ1-4
abundance: .

CDR3aa: CASNHRAGAFQETQYF
CDR3nt: TGTGCCAGCAACCACCGGGCAGGGGCTTTCCAAGAGACCCAGTACTTC
d_gene: .
v_gene: TRBV28
j_gene: TRBJ2-5
abundance: .

CDR3aa: CASSLWTGLTDTQYF
CDR3nt: TGCGCCAGCAGCCTATGGACAGGGCTCACAGATACGCAGTATTTT
d_gene: TRBD1
v_gene: TRBV5-1
j_gene: TRBJ2-3
abundance: .

CDR3aa: CASSPEEPNEKLFF
CDR3nt: TGTGCCAGCAGCCCTGAAGAGCCTAATGAAAAACTGTTTTTT
d_gene: .
v_gene: TRBV28
j_gene: TRBJ1-4
abundance: .

CDR3aa: CADSEGSYYNEQFF
CDR3nt: TGTGCCGACAGCGAGGGAAGCTACTACAATGAGCAGTTCTTC
d_gene: .
v_gene: TRBV7-8
j_gene: TRBJ2-1
abundance: once

CDR3aa: CASSLVASLNEQFF
CDR3nt: TGTGCCAGCAGCTTAGTTGCTAGTCTCAATGAGCAGTTCTTC
d_gene: .
v_gene: TRBV7-6
j_gene: TRBJ2-1
abundance: .

CDR3aa: CASSGTGGGGDTGELFF
CDR3nt: TGTGCCAGCAGTGGGACAGGGGGCGGGGGAGACACCGGGGAGCTGTTTTTT
d_gene: TRBD1
v_gene: TRBV6-1
j_gene: TRBJ2-2
abundance: .

CDR3aa: CASSEGTSGTLTYEQYF
CDR3nt: TGTGCCAGCAGCGAGGGGACTAGCGGGACCCTAACCTACGAGCAGTACTTC
d_gene: TRBD2
v_gene: TRBV9
j_gene: TRBJ2-7
abundance: .

CDR3aa: CAISESSTGMYEQYF
CDR3nt: TGTGCCATCAGTGAGTCTAGTACAGGGATGTATGAGCAGTACTTC
d_gene: .
v_gene: TRBV10-3
j_gene: TRBJ2-7
abundance: .

CDR3aa: CASSQEWEATETQYF
CDR3nt: TGCGCCAGCAGCCAAGAGTGGGAAGCCACAGAGACCCAGTACTTC
d_gene: .
v_gene: TRBV4-3
j_gene: TRBJ2-5
abundance: .

CDR3aa: CASSPRTSGSYNEQFF
CDR3nt: TGTGCCAGCAGCCCACGGACTAGCGGGTCTTACAATGAGCAGTTCTTC
d_gene: TRBD2
v_gene: TRBV7-8
j_gene: TRBJ2-1
abundance: .

CDR3aa: CSVRVPTGPYEQYF
CDR3nt: TGCAGCGTTCGAGTTCCGACAGGGCCCTACGAGCAGTACTTC
d_gene: TRBD1
v_gene: TRBV29-1
j_gene: TRBJ2-7
abundance: .

CDR3aa: CASSKGDYYGYTF
CDR3nt: TGTGCCAGCAGTAAAGGGGACTACTATGGCTACACCTTC
d_gene: .
v_gene: TRBV27
j_gene: TRBJ1-2
abundance: .

CDR3aa: CASSQSAGFGEQYF
CDR3nt: TGTGCCAGCAGCCAATCCGCGGGGTTCGGCGAGCAGTACTTC
d_gene: .
v_gene: TRBV14
j_gene: TRBJ2-7
abundance: once

CDR3aa: CASSLARTRRDPSYEQYF
CDR3nt: TGCGCCAGCAGCTTGGCCCGCACCCGCAGGGACCCCTCCTACGAGCAGTACTTC
d_gene: .
v_gene: TRBV5-1
j_gene: TRBJ2-7
abundance: .

CDR3aa: CASSVRYEQYF
CDR3nt: TGTGCCAGCAGCGTCAGGTACGAGCAGTACTTC
d_gene: .
v_gene: TRBV9
j_gene: TRBJ2-7
abundance: .

CDR3aa: CASAQGDEQYF
CDR3nt: TGTGCCAGCGCCCAGGGGGACGAGCAGTACTTC
d_gene: TRBD1
v_gene: TRBV6-5
j_gene: TRBJ2-7
abundance: .

CDR3aa: CASSRGTEGTYEQYF
CDR3nt: TGCGCCAGCAGCCGCGGGACGGAGGGCACCTACGAGCAGTACTTC
d_gene: .
v_gene: TRBV4-1
j_gene: TRBJ2-7
abundance: .

CDR3aa: CASSSRTFYGYTF
CDR3nt: TGTGCCAGCAGTTCTCGGACGTTCTATGGCTACACCTTC
d_gene: .
v_gene: TRBV27
j_gene: TRBJ1-2
abundance: .

CDR3aa: CASSSVGPDNEQFF
CDR3nt: TGCGCCAGCAGCTCGGTCGGACCCGACAATGAGCAGTTCTTC
d_gene: .
v_gene: TRBV5-1
j_gene: TRBJ2-1
abundance: .

CDR3aa: CASSLVGAATNEKLFF
CDR3nt: TGTGCCAGCAGCTTGGTAGGGGCTGCAACTAATGAAAAACTGTTTTTT
d_gene: .
v_gene: TRBV5-5
j_gene: TRBJ1-4
abundance: .

CDR3aa: CASSQRDAGTQSYEQYF
CDR3nt: TGTGCCAGCAGCCAAAGGGATGCCGGGACTCAAAGCTACGAGCAGTACTTC
d_gene: .
v_gene: TRBV14
j_gene: TRBJ2-7
abundance: .

CDR3aa: CASSSLQGSWGYTF
CDR3nt: TGTGCCAGCAGTTCCCTACAGGGAAGCTGGGGCTACACCTTC
d_gene: .
v_gene: TRBV6-5
j_gene: TRBJ1-2
abundance: .

CDR3aa: CASSSRGVPNQPQHF
CDR3nt: TGTGCCAGCAGTTCGAGGGGGGTGCCCAATCAGCCCCAGCATTTT
d_gene: .
v_gene: TRBV27
j_gene: TRBJ1-5
abundance: .

CDR3aa: CASSQGLSSTDTQYF
CDR3nt: TGTGCCAGCAGCCAGGGGCTTTCAAGCACAGATACGCAGTATTTT
d_gene: .
v_gene: TRBV9
j_gene: TRBJ2-3
abundance: .

CDR3aa: CAVTSAYNEQFF
CDR3nt: TGTGCCGTCACTAGCGCCTACAATGAGCAGTTCTTC
d_gene: TRBD2
v_gene: TRBV27
j_gene: TRBJ2-1
abundance: .

CDR3aa: CASSVGSPTDTQYF
CDR3nt: TGTGCCAGCAGCGTAGGTTCGCCCACAGATACGCAGTATTTT
d_gene: .
v_gene: TRBV9
j_gene: TRBJ2-3
abundance: once

CDR3aa: CASSQDSQGVGLYNEQFF
CDR3nt: TGCGCCAGCAGCCAAGATTCTCAGGGGGTAGGGCTCTACAATGAGCAGTTCTTC
d_gene: TRBD1
v_gene: TRBV4-3
j_gene: TRBJ2-1
abundance: .

CDR3aa: CASSGGNNNEQLFF
CDR3nt: TGTGCCAGCAGCGGCGGGAACAATAATGAACAACTGTTTTTT
d_gene: .
v_gene: TRBV9
j_gene: TRBJ1-4
abundance: .

CDR3aa: CASSNRGNQPQHF
CDR3nt: TGTGCCAGCAGCAACCGGGGGAATCAGCCCCAGCATTTT
d_gene: .
v_gene: TRBV9
j_gene: TRBJ1-5
abundance: .

CDR3aa: CASFVGRGNTGELFF
CDR3nt: TGTGCCAGTTTCGTTGGCAGGGGGAACACCGGGGAGCTGTTTTTT
d_gene: .
v_gene: TRBV19
j_gene: TRBJ2-2
abundance: .

CDR3aa: CASRRQRTYDEAFF
CDR3nt: TGTGCCAGCAGACGACAACGGACATACGACGAAGCTTTCTTT
d_gene: .
v_gene: TRBV28
j_gene: TRBJ1-1
abundance: .

CDR3aa: CASSLLAGTANEQFF
CDR3nt: TGTGCCAGCAGCTTATTAGCGGGAACTGCCAATGAGCAGTTCTTC
d_gene: TRBD2
v_gene: TRBV7-2
j_gene: TRBJ2-1
abundance: .

CDR3aa: CASRNRTGLAF
CDR3nt: TGTGCCAGCAGAAACAGGACAGGACTAGCATTT
d_gene: TRBD1
v_gene: TRBV7-9
j_gene: TRBJ1-1
abundance: .

CDR3aa: CSARGSYNEQFF
CDR3nt: TGCAGCGCTCGGGGCAGCTACAATGAGCAGTTCTTC
d_gene: .
v_gene: TRBV29-1
j_gene: TRBJ2-1
abundance: .

CDR3aa: CASSQEGPSSISYEQYF
CDR3nt: TGCGCCAGCAGCCAAGAGGGTCCTAGCTCCATCTCCTACGAGCAGTACTTC
d_gene: .
v_gene: TRBV4-1
j_gene: TRBJ2-7
abundance: once

CDR3aa: CATRRAGGTEAFF
CDR3nt: TGTGCCACCAGACGAGCGGGGGGTACTGAAGCTTTCTTT
d_gene: .
v_gene: TRBV15
j_gene: TRBJ1-1
abundance: .

CDR3aa: CASREGRANYGYTF
CDR3nt: TGTGCCAGTCGGGAGGGCAGGGCAAACTATGGCTACACCTTC
d_gene: .
v_gene: TRBV28
j_gene: TRBJ1-2
abundance: .

CDR3aa: CASSLGDRGQMGNTEAFF
CDR3nt: TGCGCCAGCAGCTTGGGCGACAGGGGGCAGATGGGGAACACTGAAGCTTTCTTT
d_gene: TRBD1
v_gene: TRBV5-1
j_gene: TRBJ1-1
abundance: .